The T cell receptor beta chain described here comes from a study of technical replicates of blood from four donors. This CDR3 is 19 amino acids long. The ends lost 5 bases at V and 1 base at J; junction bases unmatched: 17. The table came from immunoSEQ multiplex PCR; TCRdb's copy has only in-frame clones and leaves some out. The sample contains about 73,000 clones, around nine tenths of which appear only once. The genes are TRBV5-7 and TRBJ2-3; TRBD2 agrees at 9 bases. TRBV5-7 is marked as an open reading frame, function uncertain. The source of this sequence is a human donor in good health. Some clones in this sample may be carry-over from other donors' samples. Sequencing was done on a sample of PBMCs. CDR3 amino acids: CASRCEAPSGTTCTDTQYF. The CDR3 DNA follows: TGTGCCAGCAGGTGTGAGGCCCCTAGCGGGACTACATGCACAGATACGCAGTATTTT.